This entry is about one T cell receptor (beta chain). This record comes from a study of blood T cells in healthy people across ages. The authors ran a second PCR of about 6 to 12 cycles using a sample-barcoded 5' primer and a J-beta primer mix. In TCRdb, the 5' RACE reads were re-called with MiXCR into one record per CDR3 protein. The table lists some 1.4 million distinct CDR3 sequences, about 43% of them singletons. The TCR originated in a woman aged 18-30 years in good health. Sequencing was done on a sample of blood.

The CDR3 sequence is CASSVAAGTDHGYTF. For the CDR3, the DNA is TGTGCCAGCAGCGTAGCCGCCGGGACTGACCATGGCTACACCTTC. The rearrangement uses TRBV9 and TRBJ1-2, with D possibly TRBD1 on 5 matching bases. The V gene lost 0 bases and the J gene lost 6 bases, with 15 bases spanning the gap. In germline, CDR1 is SGDLS, CDR2 YYNGEE. This CDR3 comprises 15 residues. Together with reference TRBV9 and TRBJ1-2, the CDR3 gives the full variable domain: DSGVTQTPKHLITATGQRVTLRCSPRSGDLSVYWYQQSLDQGLQFLIQYYNGEERAKGNILERFSAQQFPDLHSELNLSSLELGDSALYFCASSVAAGTDHGYTFGSGTRLTVV.